A single sample gave rise to the 15 T cell receptor beta chains below, sequenced in a study of cytomegalovirus exposure and HLA in healthy donors. PCR employed 60 Vbeta and 13 Jbeta primers. Generated by immunoSEQ multiplex PCR, the TCRdb table keeps only in-frame clones and is missing some. Seen here are about 120,000 clones, around 77% observed once, and the top ten hold about 10%. What was sequenced was PBMCs. Receptor source: a man aged 40-55 years in good health and CMV-seropositive.

Concerning this clone: This sample also contains other DNA sequences that code for the same CDR3. The rearrangement joins TRBV25-1 to TRBJ1-2, with D unclear. The CDR3 covers 12 residues. V dropped 1 base and J dropped 5 bases, with 5 bases sitting between them. The germline V gene encodes CDR1 MGHDK and CDR2 SYGVNS. CDR3: CASSESLYGYTF. CDR3 sequence (DNA): TGTGCCAGCAGTGAATCCTTATATGGCTACACCTTC.

A word on this clone: Other DNA variants within this sample encode the same CDR3. The chain employs TRBV4-1 and TRBJ2-7, with D unclear. This CDR3 region has 14 residues. V lost 1 base to trimming and J lost 4 bases, with 11 bases between them. Per the germline V gene, CDR1 is MGHRA and CDR2 is YSYEKL. CDR3: CASSQADSSYEQYF. DNA of the CDR3: TGCGCCAGCAGCCAAGCCGACTCGAGTTACGAGCAGTACTTC.

The V and J genes are TRBV5-1 and TRBJ2-7, with 8 bases aligning to TRBD1. Germline lookup yields CDR1 SGHRS and CDR2 YFSETQ. The trim removed 0 bases at V and 3 bases at J, leaving 2 bases unmatched. This CDR3 is built from 14 residues. As DNA, the CDR3 is TGCGCCAGCAGCTTGGCAGGGGGCCTCTACGAGCAGTACTTC. Encoded protein: CASSLAGGLYEQYF.

The chain combines TRBV5-1 with TRBJ1-1; 9 nucleotides align to TRBD1. With V trimmed by 3 bases and J by 5 bases, 11 bases remained unmatched. The germline V gene has CDR1 SGHRS and CDR2 YFSETQ. CDR3 length equals 16 residues. In DNA, the CDR3 is TGCGCCAGCAGCTGGGGGACAGGGCCCTTGGGGACTGAAGCTTTCTTT. Amino acid sequence: CASSWGTGPLGTEAFF.

V and J are TRBV6-5 and TRBJ1-5, with 8 nucleotides matching TRBD1. Trimming took 5 bases from V and 5 from J; bases not matched to a gene: 5. CDR1 MNHEY and CDR2 SVGAGI come from the germline V gene. The CDR3 runs to 14 residues. The CDR3 protein is CASSDGQGYQPQHF. The CDR3 DNA follows: TGTGCCAGCAGTGACGGACAGGGTTATCAGCCCCAGCATTTT.

Notes on this clone: Other DNA sequences of this sample code for an identical CDR3. This chain uses TRBV28 with TRBJ1-5; no firm D call. V was clipped by 5 bases and J by 0 bases, with 5 bases between them. The germline gives CDR1 MDHEN, CDR2 SYDVKM. The length of the CDR3 is 13 residues. The CDR3 DNA follows: TGTGCCAGCAGTAGCGGTAGCAATCAGCCCCAGCATTTT. It encodes CASSSGSNQPQHF.

The chain employs TRBV9 and TRBJ2-2; no firm D call. The V gene lost 4 bases and the J gene lost 6 bases, with 13 bases spanning the gap. The CDR3 is 14 amino acids. Per germline, CDR1 SGDLS and CDR2 YYNGEE. CDR3 amino acids: CASSPLVAAGELFF. The CDR3 region has the DNA TGTGCCAGCAGCCCCCTAGTTGCTGCCGGGGAGCTGTTTTTT.

The chain combines TRBV7-3 with TRBJ2-7; 7 nucleotides line up with TRBD2. Germline trimming cut 0 bases from V and 0 bases from J; bases unmatched to any gene: 2. Germline V lookup: CDR1 SGHTA, CDR2 FQGTGA. CDR3 length: 15 residues. The CDR3, as DNA: TGTGCCAGCAGCTTAACGCCTAGCGGCTCCTACGAGCAGTACTTC. As protein: CASSLTPSGSYEQYF.

The chain joins TRBV2 to TRBJ2-3; possible D gene TRBD1, 6 bases. The CDR3 sequence is 15 residues long. V lost 6 bases and J 1 base, leaving 14 bases between the germline ends. Germline loops: CDR1 SNHLY, CDR2 FYNNEI. The CDR3 is CASSPQGSGTDTQYF. CDR3 bases: TGTGCCAGCAGCCCACAGGGTAGCGGCACAGATACGCAGTATTTT.

The J gene is TRBJ1-3, the V gene TRBV5-6, with D possibly TRBD1 on 5 matching bases. Germline CDR1 SGHDT, CDR2 YYEEEE. V lost 3 bases to trimming and J lost 0 bases, with 19 bases between them. This CDR3 region has 18 residues. Here the CDR3 reads CASSSVRQGLRSGNTIYF. CDR3 DNA sequence: TGTGCCAGCAGCTCTGTCCGCCAGGGTCTACGCTCTGGAAACACCATATATTTT.

This sequence joins TRBV6-5 and TRBJ2-7, with 8 bases identical to TRBD1. CDR1 is MNHEY, CDR2 SVGAGI, per germline. J lost 1 base, V lost 10 bases, and 9 bases had no gene match. The CDR3 loop spans 14 amino acids. The DNA for the CDR3 is TGTGCCACCAAAACCACAGGGGGGTCCTACGAGCAGTACTTC. This sequence encodes CATKTTGGSYEQYF.

This chain uses TRBV5-1 with TRBJ2-1; D may be TRBD1 (5 bases). Germline assignment: CDR1 SGHRS and CDR2 YFSETQ. The CDR3 has 14 residues. The V end lost 5 bases, the J end lost 3 bases, and 12 bases lay between the germline ends. CDR3 sequence (DNA): TGCGCCAGCAGGAAGGACATAAACTACAATGAGCAGTTCTTC. Translated: CASRKDINYNEQFF.

The table lists this clone with a few counts. The chain carries TRBV21-1 and TRBJ2-6; the D segment call TRBD2 is taken from the table without a DNA check. TRBV21-1 is designated a pseudogene. CDR3 length equals 17 residues. For the CDR3, the DNA is TGTGCCAGCAGCCCCCTCGGGGAGGGCTCTGGGGCCAACGTCCTGACTTTC. Translating gives CASSPLGEGSGANVLTF.

The V gene is TRBV4-1, the J gene TRBJ2-2; no reliable D call. The germline V gene has CDR1 MGHRA and CDR2 YSYEKL. V was cut by 0 bases and J by 9 bases, with 11 bases left in between. This CDR3 is built from 14 residues. In DNA form, the CDR3 reads TGCGCCAGCAGCCAAGACTATCCATCCCGGGAGCTGTTTTTT. It is translated as CASSQDYPSRELFF.

The chain uses TRBV6-5 and TRBJ1-1, with a possible D match to TRBD1 (6 bases). The germline V gene encodes CDR1 MNHEY and CDR2 SVGAGI. The V end was cut by 6 bases, the J end by 11 bases, with 16 bases between. The CDR3 is 12 residues long. The CDR3 nucleotides are TGTGCCAGCAGAGGGGGGGGTTGGTGGGCTTTCTTT. Translated: CASRGGGWWAFF.